These 16 T cell receptor beta chains were all obtained from the same sample, sequenced in a study of blood T cell repertoires in COVID-19. Using immunoSEQ multiplex PCR, the repertoire was profiled, and TCRdb retains in-frame clones only, with some absent. This table holds approximately 93,000 clones, about 78% found once. Sample: peripheral blood. These receptors all come from an elderly woman with acute or convalescent COVID-19.

The J gene is TRBJ1-2, the V gene TRBV4-3, with D uncertain. Looked up from germline, CDR1 is LGHNA and CDR2 is YSLEER. This CDR3 contains 15 residues. Trimming shortened V by 1 base and J by 3 bases, and 12 bases separated the two germline ends. CDR3 region: CASSQVTNSYYGYTF. The CDR3 bases are TGCGCCAGCAGCCAAGTTACAAACAGCTACTATGGCTACACCTTC.

This clone was observed a few times. This rearrangement joins TRBV3-1 (or the pseudogene TRBV3-2) to TRBJ2-1, with TRBD2 as a possible D gene (5 bases). The germline V and J ends were trimmed by 1 base and 7 bases, with 5 bases remaining between them. In germline, CDR1 is LGHDT, CDR2 YNNKEL (reference sequence). The CDR3 has 12 amino acids. The CDR3 nucleotides read TGTGCCAGCAGCCAAGGCGGGAATGAGCAGTTCTTC. Its protein is CASSQGGNEQFF.

This sequence joins TRBV7-9 and TRBJ2-2; 10 bases match TRBD1. The length of the CDR3 is 16 residues. J was trimmed by 3 bases and V by 4 bases; bases with no gene match: 5. Germline V CDR1 and CDR2: SEHNR, FQNEAQ (reference sequence). The CDR3 DNA reads TGTGCCAGCAGCTCAGGACAGGGGGATGACACCGGGGAGCTGTTTTTT. Protein sequence: CASSSGQGDDTGELFF. The complete variable domain, with remaining parts taken from reference TRBV7-9 and TRBJ2-2, reads DTGVSQNPRHKITKRGQNVTFRCDPISEHNRLYWYRQTLGQGPEFLTYFQNEAQLEKSRLLSDRFSAERPKGSFSTLEIQRTEQGDSAMYLCASSSGQGDDTGELFFGEGSRLTVL.

This clone has more than one count but fewer than ten. The V gene is TRBV29-1, the J gene TRBJ1-4; D might be TRBD1 (6 bases). There are 15 residues in the CDR3. V lost 3 bases to trimming and J lost 8 bases, with 19 bases between them. Germline V gene data show CDR1 as SQVTM and CDR2 as ANQGSEA. CDR3 in amino acids: CSVEAGTIQGEKLFF. The CDR3 nucleotides read TGCAGCGTTGAGGCCGGGACAATCCAGGGGGAAAAACTGTTTTTT. Supplemented by reference TRBV29-1 and TRBJ1-4, the full variable domain reads SAVISQKPSRDICQRGTSLTIQCQVDSQVTMMFWYRQQPGQSLTLIATANQGSEATYESGFVIDKFPISRPNLTFSTLTVSNMSPEDSSIYLCSVEAGTIQGEKLFFGSGTQLSVL.

This chain joins TRBV5-6 and TRBJ1-5; D gene ambiguous. This CDR3 spans 13 amino acids. The germline V gene has CDR1 SGHDT and CDR2 YYEEEE. With 2 bases removed from V and 3 bases from J, the gap between germline ends came to 6 bases. The CDR3 loop reads CASSFGNNQPQHF. CDR3 DNA: TGTGCCAGCAGCTTTGGCAACAATCAGCCCCAGCATTTT. Filled out from reference TRBV5-6 and TRBJ1-5, the complete variable domain reads DAGVTQSPTHLIKTRGQQVTLRCSPKSGHDTVSWYQQALGQGPQFIFQYYEEEERQRGNFPDRFSGHQFPNYSSELNVNALLLGDSALYLCASSFGNNQPQHFGDGTRLSIL.

CDR3 amino acids: CASARSLDSGGRETQYF. The CDR3 nucleotides are TGTGCCAGCGCCCGCAGCTTAGACAGCGGGGGGAGGGAGACCCAGTACTTC. V is TRBV11-2 and J is TRBJ2-5; 9 bases fit TRBD2. The CDR3 contains 17 residues. CDR1 is SGHAT, CDR2 FQNNGV, per germline. Trimming removed 8 bases from V and 5 bases from J; junction bases left unmatched: 18.

The chain combines TRBV7-9 with TRBJ2-3; TRBD2 aligns across 10 bases. The J segment lost 2 bases and the V segment lost 2 bases, leaving 4 bases of the junction unmatched. This CDR3 comprises 16 residues. The germline gives CDR1 SEHNR, CDR2 FQNEAQ (reference sequence). CDR3 nucleotide sequence: TGTGCCAGCAGCTTAAACCTAGCGGGGGACACAGATACGCAGTATTTT. This sequence encodes CASSLNLAGDTDTQYF.

This sequence joins TRBV6-5 and TRBJ2-3, with D possibly matching TRBD2 (5 bases). The CDR3 has 16 amino acids. Trimming removed 0 bases at V and 0 bases at J, with 10 bases between. The germline V gene encodes CDR1 MNHEY and CDR2 SVGAGI. CDR3 residues: CASSYSIGVSTDTQYF. CDR3 DNA sequence: TGTGCCAGCAGTTACTCTATCGGGGTGAGCACAGATACGCAGTATTTT.

This clone was counted once. The J gene is TRBJ1-1, the V gene TRBV11-2; TRBD1 might be the D (5 bases). Germline V gene sequence: CDR1 SGHAT, CDR2 FQNNGV. The CDR3 spans 14 residues. V shed 2 bases and J shed 0 bases, with 7 bases lying between them. This CDR3 reads CASSLRGMNTEAFF. CDR3 nucleotides: TGTGCCAGCAGCTTACGGGGGATGAACACTGAAGCTTTCTTT.

The V call is TRBV7-9, the J call TRBJ1-5; 7 bases match TRBD1. Germline V CDR1 and CDR2: SEHNR, FQNEAQ (reference sequence). The CDR3 covers 13 residues. Trimming at V came to 6 bases and at J to 7 bases, leaving 6 bases not matched to a gene. This CDR3 is CASREGGGQPQHF. The CDR3 coding sequence is TGTGCCAGCAGGGAAGGGGGCGGGCAGCCCCAGCATTTT.

The gene calls are TRBV7-9 and TRBJ1-1, with TRBD1 matching 9 bases. This CDR3 has 17 residues. The germline gives CDR1 SEHNR, CDR2 FQNEAQ (reference sequence). V dropped 2 bases and J dropped 3; count of bases not matched to a gene: 10. CDR3 bases: TGTGCCAGCAGCTTAAGTTGGGACAGGGTCTGGTACACTGAAGCTTTCTTT. Protein product: CASSLSWDRVWYTEAFF.

The V call is TRBV29-1, the J call TRBJ2-3, with 11 nucleotides matching TRBD2. The CDR3 length is 13 residues. CDR1 is SQVTM, CDR2 ANQGSEA, per germline. J lost 3 bases, V lost 5 bases, and 1 base had no gene match. DNA for the CDR3: TGCAGCGTTTCTAGCGGGGGGACAGATACGCAGTATTTT. Amino acids: CSVSSGGTDTQYF.

The sample holds many counts of this clone. V is TRBV5-1 and J is TRBJ2-1, with 9 bases identical to TRBD2. This CDR3 has 18 amino acids. Germline assignment: CDR1 SGHRS and CDR2 YFSETQ. V shed 2 bases, J shed 0 bases, and the junction held 9 bases outside the gene matches. The CDR3 sequence is CASSFGAGGRSSYNEQFF. CDR3 bases: TGCGCCAGCAGCTTCGGAGCGGGGGGCCGCAGCTCCTACAATGAGCAGTTCTTC.

V is TRBV5-4 and J is TRBJ2-5, with TRBD2 matching over 11 bases. Germline loops: CDR1 SGHNT, CDR2 YYREEE (reference sequence). V shed 4 bases, J shed 2 bases, and the junction held 4 bases outside the gene matches. CDR3 size: 15 residues. The CDR3 is CASSVTSGAQETQYF. As DNA, the CDR3 is TGTGCCAGCAGCGTGACTAGCGGGGCACAAGAGACCCAGTACTTC.

V is TRBV2 and J is TRBJ1-5; tentatively, D is TRBD1 (6 bases). Trimming removed 6 bases from V and 7 bases from J, with 16 bases in between. The CDR3 contains 14 residues. The germline V gene encodes CDR1 SNHLY and CDR2 FYNNEI. In nucleotides, the CDR3 is TGTGCCAGCAGCCCGAACCAGGGGCCCCAGCCCCAGCATTTT. It specifies CASSPNQGPQPQHF.

This clone was picked up a small number of times. This rearrangement joins TRBV5-1 to TRBJ1-2; TRBD1 is a possible D gene (6 bases). The CDR3 covers 12 residues. V lost 4 bases to trimming and J lost 4 bases, with 8 bases between them. Germline V lookup: CDR1 SGHRS, CDR2 YFSETQ. The CDR3 DNA is TGCGCCAGCAGCCAGGACAGCTATGGCTACACCTTC. Protein product: CASSQDSYGYTF. The whole variable domain, filled in from reference TRBV5-1 and TRBJ1-2, reads KAGVTQTPRYLIKTRGQQVTLSCSPISGHRSVSWYQQTPGQGLQFLFEYFSETQRNKGNFPGRFSGRQFSNSRSEMNVSTLELGDSALYLCASSQDSYGYTFGSGTRLTVV.